This T cell receptor beta chain was retrieved from a study of blood T cell repertoires in COVID-19. Study-level information: COVID-19 samples collected from the United States, Italy and Spain covered acute and convalescent phases. The analysed material was cDNA or gDNA that came from T cells, B-cell-depleted T cells, or PBMCs.

This CDR3 is built from 15 residues. The V and J ends lost 5 bases and 4 bases, in that order; junction bases with no gene match: 6. CDR1 and CDR2 from the germline V gene are SEHNR and FQNEAQ (reference sequence). Per the original data handling: The authors estimated nucleated cell counts from reference gene primer amplification. Sequenced by immunoSEQ multiplex PCR; TCRdb stores in-frame clones only, minus some. From that table come the V and J calls and clone size; the DNA was used to work out D and trimming. The sample records hundreds of thousands of clones, approximately 83% being singletons. The sequence was obtained from a man older than 75 with acute or convalescent COVID-19. Sequenced: peripheral blood. The chain links TRBV7-9 to TRBJ1-1; 11 bases are shared with TRBD1. CDR3 DNA: TGTGCCAGCAGCCGAGGCGGACAGGGGGCCACTGAAGCTTTCTTT. Protein: CASSRGGQGATEAFF.